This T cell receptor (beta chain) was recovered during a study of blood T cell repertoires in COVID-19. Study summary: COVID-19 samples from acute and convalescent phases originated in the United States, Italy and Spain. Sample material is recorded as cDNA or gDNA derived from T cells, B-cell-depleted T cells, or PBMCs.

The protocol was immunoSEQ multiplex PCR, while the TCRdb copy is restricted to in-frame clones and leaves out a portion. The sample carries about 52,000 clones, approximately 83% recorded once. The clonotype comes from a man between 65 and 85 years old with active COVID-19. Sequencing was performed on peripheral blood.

The CDR3: CASSLRGEHNEQFF. The DNA of the CDR3 is TGTGCCAGCAGCTTAAGGGGTGAACACAATGAGCAGTTCTTC. The rearrangement joins TRBV7-2 to TRBJ2-1; possibly TRBD1 for D (5 bases). V was pared by 2 bases and J by 5 bases, with 10 bases between. The germline V gene has CDR1 SGHTA and CDR2 FQGNSA. The CDR3 loop spans 14 amino acids.